A single sample gave rise to the 15 T cell receptor beta chains below, sequenced in a study of blood T cell repertoires in COVID-19. Clones were sequenced by immunoSEQ multiplex PCR, and TCRdb holds only the in-frame ones, with some missing. The sample contains 150,000 or so clones, 70% to 85% of which appear only once. Sequencing input: peripheral blood. These receptors originate from a woman older than 75 with acute or convalescent COVID-19.

V and J are TRBV21-1 and TRBJ1-5. TRBV21-1 is described as a pseudogene. The CDR3 sequence is 14 residues long. The CDR3 DNA reads TGTGCCAGCAGGTGGGGGGGTAGCAATCAGCCCCAGCATTTT. This codes for CASRWGGSNQPQHF.

This clone has only a few counts. CDR3 residues: CASSLDGGGGHGELFF. The CDR3 DNA sequence: TGCGCCAGCAGCTTGGACGGAGGAGGTGGGCATGGGGAGCTGTTTTTT. The gene calls are TRBV5-1 and TRBJ2-2; tentative D call: TRBD2 (5 bases). Germline CDR1 and CDR2: SGHRS and YFSETQ. The CDR3 loop spans 16 amino acids. Trimming took off 0 bases at V and 8 bases at J, with 17 bases between the two ends.

This CDR3 is CASSLSTSGVTDTQYF. CDR3 DNA sequence: TGTGCCAGCAGCCTGTCGACTAGCGGTGTCACAGATACGCAGTATTTT. V gene TRBV5-6 combines with J gene TRBJ2-3, with TRBD2 matching 9 bases. The CDR3 extends over 16 amino acids. V dropped 4 bases and J dropped 2; count of bases not matched to a gene: 8. Germline CDR1 is SGHDT and CDR2 is YYEEEE.

The V call is TRBV7-2, the J call TRBJ2-5; 8 bases map to TRBD2. In germline, CDR1 is SGHTA, CDR2 FQGNSA. CDR3 length: 15 residues. Trimming cost V 1 base and J 7 bases; bases outside gene matches: 8. As DNA, the CDR3 is TGTGCCAGCAGCTTAGGGGGCTACGGGAGGGGGACCCAGTACTTC. This sequence encodes CASSLGGYGRGTQYF.

The sample holds a few counts of this clone. This rearrangement joins TRBV19 to TRBJ1-4; weak D call: TRBD1 (6 bases). This CDR3 spans 14 amino acids. The V end lost 3 bases, the J end lost 7 bases, and 12 bases lay between the germline ends. Germline V CDR1 and CDR2: LNHDA, SQIVND (reference sequence). The CDR3 coding sequence is TGTGCCAGTAGTATCCTACAGGGCCGTGAAAAACTGTTTTTT. Protein sequence: CASSILQGREKLFF.

This clone has just a few counts. This chain joins TRBV3-1 (or the pseudogene TRBV3-2) and TRBJ2-3, with D tentatively TRBD2 (6 bases). The CDR3 totals 15 residues. Germline V gene data show CDR1 as LGHDT and CDR2 as YNNKEL (reference sequence). Trimming cost V 4 bases and J 6 bases, with 17 bases left between them. In DNA form, the CDR3 reads TGTGCCAGCAGCCGGACTACCCAAGTATGGGATACGCAGTATTTT. Translation gives CASSRTTQVWDTQYF.

The rearrangement joins TRBV10-3 to TRBJ1-1, with a tentative D call TRBD1 (6 bases). Trimming removed 3 bases at V and 1 base at J, with 6 bases between. Germline V gene sequence: CDR1 ENHRY, CDR2 SYGVKD. CDR3 length: 13 amino acids. CDR3 amino acids: CAISEGGNTEAFF. Here the CDR3 DNA reads TGTGCCATCAGTGAAGGGGGGAACACTGAAGCTTTCTTT.

V is TRBV5-1 and J is TRBJ2-7, with D tentatively TRBD1 (6 bases). The CDR3 loop spans 14 amino acids. Per the germline V gene, CDR1 is SGHRS and CDR2 is YFSETQ. V lost 4 bases and J 3 bases, leaving 14 bases between the germline ends. CDR3 region: CASSLPGQIYEQYF. The CDR3 DNA reads as TGCGCCAGCAGCCTCCCCGGACAGATCTACGAGCAGTACTTC.

The rearrangement joins TRBV5-5 to TRBJ2-7; 7 bases are a match to TRBD1. Trimming removed 1 base from V and 7 bases from J; junction bases left unmatched: 23. This CDR3 is built from 19 residues. CDR1 and CDR2 from the germline V gene are SGHKS and YYEKEE (reference sequence). The CDR3 is CASSLRLVRSGQVGWEQYF. The CDR3 DNA is TGTGCCAGCAGCTTGCGTCTTGTTCGCAGCGGACAGGTGGGATGGGAGCAGTACTTC. The full variable domain, its missing parts supplied by reference TRBV5-5 and TRBJ2-7, is DAGVTQSPTHLIKTRGQQVTLRCSPISGHKSVSWYQQVLGQGPQFIFQYYEKEERGRGNFPDRFSARQFPNYSSELNVNALLLGDSALYLCASSLRLVRSGQVGWEQYFGPGTRLTVT.

This chain links TRBV30 with TRBJ1-2; D is undetermined. V was trimmed by 3 bases and J by 4 bases, leaving 3 bases between them. Germline V gives CDR1 GTSNPN, CDR2 SVGIG (reference sequence). The CDR3 spans 10 residues. The CDR3 nucleotides are TGTGCCTGGAGGGCCTATGGCTACACCTTC. Protein product: CAWRAYGYTF. The full variable domain, completed using reference TRBV30 and TRBJ1-2, is SQTIHQWPATLVQPVGSPLSLECTVEGTSNPNLYWYRQAAGRGLQLLFYSVGIGQISSEVPQNLSASRPQDRQFILSSKKLLLSDSGFYLCAWRAYGYTFGSGTRLTVV.

The chain joins TRBV7-3 to TRBJ1-1, with D maybe TRBD1 (6 bases). The V end was cut by 5 bases, the J end by 7 bases, with 20 bases between. The CDR3 is made up of 15 amino acids. Germline loops: CDR1 SGHTA, CDR2 FQGTGA. The DNA of the CDR3 is TGTGCCAGCAGCCCCCAGGGGACGGTTAAAGGTGAAGCTTTCTTT. It specifies CASSPQGTVKGEAFF.

This clone is a singleton in its sample. The sample holds other DNA sequences that translate to the same CDR3. V is TRBV7-2 and J is TRBJ1-5, with 8 bases fitting TRBD1. V shed 5 bases, J shed 5 bases, and the junction held 2 bases outside the gene matches. Germline values: CDR1 SGHTA, CDR2 FQGNSA. The CDR3 runs to 13 residues. The CDR3 DNA is TGTGCCAGCAGCCTACAGGGGGATCAGCCCCAGCATTTT. It translates to CASSLQGDQPQHF.

This clone was found a few times. This sample includes further DNA sequences coding for the same CDR3. The chain is built from TRBV30 and TRBJ1-2, with a weak D call TRBD1 (6 bases). Germline CDR1 is GTSNPN and CDR2 is SVGIG (reference sequence). V gave up 0 bases and J gave up 6 bases, with 11 bases separating them. This CDR3 contains 13 residues. DNA for the CDR3: TGTGCCTGGAGTGTACGGACAGACCATGGCTACACCTTC. Translating it yields CAWSVRTDHGYTF.

J is TRBJ2-3 and V is TRBV13; D not certain. V was pared by 4 bases and J by 7 bases, with 12 bases between. The CDR3 runs to 13 residues. Germline values: CDR1 PRHDT, CDR2 FYEKMQ (reference sequence). The CDR3 sequence is CASSSPEPNTQYF. The CDR3 nucleotides are TGTGCCAGCAGCTCCCCGGAGCCCAATACGCAGTATTTT. Combining the CDR3 with reference TRBV13 and TRBJ2-3 gives the whole variable domain AAGVIQSPRHLIKEKRETATLKCYPIPRHDTVYWYQQGPGQDPQFLISFYEKMQSDKGSIPDRFSAQQFSDYHSELNMSSLELGDSALYFCASSSPEPNTQYFGPGTRLTVL.

This clone was seen a handful of times. This chain joins TRBV19 and TRBJ1-5; 7 positions agree with TRBD1. CDR1 and CDR2 (germline): LNHDA, SQIVND (reference sequence). This CDR3 contains 13 residues. The V segment lost 3 bases and the J segment 9 bases; nucleotides outside the gene matches: 5. Written as DNA, the CDR3 is TGTGCCAGTAGTATCCTCCCAGGGGGGCCCCAGCATTTT. Its translation is CASSILPGGPQHF.